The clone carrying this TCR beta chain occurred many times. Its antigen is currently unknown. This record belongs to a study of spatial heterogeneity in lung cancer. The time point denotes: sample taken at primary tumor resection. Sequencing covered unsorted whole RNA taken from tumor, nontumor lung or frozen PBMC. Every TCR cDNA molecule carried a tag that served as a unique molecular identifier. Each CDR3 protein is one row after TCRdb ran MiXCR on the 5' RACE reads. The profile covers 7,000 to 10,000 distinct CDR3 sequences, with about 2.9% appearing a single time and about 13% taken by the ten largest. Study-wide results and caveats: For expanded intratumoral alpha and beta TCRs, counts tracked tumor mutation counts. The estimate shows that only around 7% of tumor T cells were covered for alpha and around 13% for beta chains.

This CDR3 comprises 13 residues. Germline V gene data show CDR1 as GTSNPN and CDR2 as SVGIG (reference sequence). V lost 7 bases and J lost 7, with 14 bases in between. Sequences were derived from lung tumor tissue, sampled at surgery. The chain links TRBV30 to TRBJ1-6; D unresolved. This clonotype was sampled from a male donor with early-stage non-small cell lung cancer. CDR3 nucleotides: TGTGCCTATCAAGTGCAGACAAATTCACCCCTCCACTTT. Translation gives CAYQVQTNSPLHF.